This T cell receptor (beta chain) was observed in a study of shared T cell receptors in the human thymus. CDR3 length equals 16 residues. With V trimmed by 2 bases and J by 3 bases, 7 bases remained unmatched. CDR1 and CDR2 (germline): MDHEN, SYDVKM. Measured with immunoSEQ multiplex PCR; TCRdb has only the in-frame clones, and not every one. The table shows approximately 660,000 clones, with around nine tenths occurring only once. A further study also used this sample, focusing on human thymus T cells. That source adds: Those donating were healthy Finnish infants in corrective surgery for congenital heart defects. Resections obtained during corrective heart surgery supplied the thymus tissue. What related research reported was that thymic repertoires overlapped highly among unrelated individuals.

The receptor was derived from a boy under two years old with a congenital heart defect. What was sequenced was thymocytes. The chain has TRBV28 and TRBJ2-3, with TRBD2 matching over 8 bases. CDR3 region: CASSLRASGRTDTQYF. In DNA form, the CDR3 reads TGTGCCAGCAGTTTAAGGGCTAGCGGGCGGACAGATACGCAGTATTTT.